This TCR beta chain came from a study of CD8 T cells in Susac syndrome. This clonotype was picked up one time. It was with random hexamers that roughly 0.5 to 1 ug RNA was reverse transcribed. Multiplex immunoSEQ PCR targeted 54 Vbeta and 13 Jbeta TCR beta segments. TCRdb ran MiXCR on the immunoSEQ multiplex PCR reads and lists one entry per CDR3 protein. The sample records more than 130,000 distinct CDR3 sequences, approximately 95% being singletons. The V and J ends lost 3 bases and 6 bases respectively, with 6 bases between them. This CDR3 region has 12 residues. The authors carried out high-throughput sequencing of TCR beta. They applied it to CD8+ and CD4+ T cells obtained from blood.

The source of this sequence is a human donor in good health. This rearrangement joins TRBV12-3 or TRBV12-4 to TRBJ2-4; D remains unclear. Sample: CD8+ T cells from PBMCs. Here the CDR3 reads CASSFGPNIQYF. The CDR3 region has the DNA TGTGCCAGCAGTTTTGGGCCAAACATTCAGTACTTC.